The clone carrying this T cell receptor (beta chain) has only a few counts. The source of the sample is a study of blood T cell repertoires in COVID-19. Study at large: Specimens from acute and convalescent COVID-19 originated in the United States, Italy and Spain.

Recovered Cohort 3 donors showed two negative PCRs, clearance, or symptom resolution. The germline V and J ends were trimmed by 9 bases and 9 bases, with 14 bases remaining between them. The CDR3 extends over 12 amino acids. CDR1 and CDR2 (germline): KGHDR, SFDVKD. Using immunoSEQ multiplex PCR, the repertoire was profiled, and TCRdb retains in-frame clones only, with some absent. Of around 200,000 clones listed, around 84% are singletons. Sequenced sample: PBMCs or T cells enriched from blood (not recorded which). The chain has TRBV24-1 and TRBJ1-5; D may be TRBD1 (6 bases). This TCR was recovered from a woman in her thirties who had recovered from COVID-19. The CDR3 DNA follows: TGTGCCACCGCGGACAGCACAGGGCCCCAGCATTTT. It translates to CATADSTGPQHF.